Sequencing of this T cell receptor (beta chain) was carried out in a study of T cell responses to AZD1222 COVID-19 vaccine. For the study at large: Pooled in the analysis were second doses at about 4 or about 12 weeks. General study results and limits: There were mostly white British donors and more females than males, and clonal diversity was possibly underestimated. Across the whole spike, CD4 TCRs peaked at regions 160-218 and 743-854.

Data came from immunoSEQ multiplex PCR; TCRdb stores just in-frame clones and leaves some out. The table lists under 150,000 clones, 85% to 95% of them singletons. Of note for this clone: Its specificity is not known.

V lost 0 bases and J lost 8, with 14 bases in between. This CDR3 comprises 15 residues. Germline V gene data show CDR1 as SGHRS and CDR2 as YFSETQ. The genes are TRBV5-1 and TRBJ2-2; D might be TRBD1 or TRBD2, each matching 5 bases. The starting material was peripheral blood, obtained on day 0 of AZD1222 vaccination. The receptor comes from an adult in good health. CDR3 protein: CASSLVGTSRGELFF. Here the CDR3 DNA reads TGCGCCAGCAGCTTGGTAGGGACGAGTCGGGGGGAGCTGTTTTTT.